This T cell receptor beta chain was recovered during a study of response to subunit inactivated influenza vaccine. Notes on the study in general: Each seasonal flu vaccination may recruit only limited new T cells, authors suggested.

TCRdb recomputed calls from the RT-PCR reads with MiXCR, one row per CDR3 protein. The data contain hundreds of thousands of distinct CDR3 sequences, about 12% of them singletons. The CDR3 loop spans 15 amino acids. Germline loops: CDR1 MNHEY, CDR2 SMNVEV (reference sequence). Of note for this clonotype: What it binds is not known. It may be a read error: a sequence one base away is much more abundant.

The chain is built from TRBV27 and TRBJ2-7; 8 positions match TRBD2. This receptor was obtained from a man aged 50 to 60 who received an inactivated influenza vaccine. The specimen comprised PBMCs from blood, sampled on the day of vaccination. CDR3 sequence: CASILSGGLVYEQYF. CDR3 coding DNA: TGTGCCAGCATTTTATCGGGGGGGCTTGTCTACGAGCAGTACTTC.